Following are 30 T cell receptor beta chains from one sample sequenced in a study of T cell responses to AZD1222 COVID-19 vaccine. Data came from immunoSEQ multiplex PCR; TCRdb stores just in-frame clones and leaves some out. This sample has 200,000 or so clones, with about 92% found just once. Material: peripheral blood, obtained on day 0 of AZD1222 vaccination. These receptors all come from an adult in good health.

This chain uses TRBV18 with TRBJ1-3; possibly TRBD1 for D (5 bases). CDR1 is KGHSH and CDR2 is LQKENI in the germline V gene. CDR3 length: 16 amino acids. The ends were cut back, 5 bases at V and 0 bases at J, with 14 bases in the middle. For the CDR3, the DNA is TGTGCCAGCTCATCTGACAGCCGCCCCTCTGGAAACACCATATATTTT. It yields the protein CASSSDSRPSGNTIYF.

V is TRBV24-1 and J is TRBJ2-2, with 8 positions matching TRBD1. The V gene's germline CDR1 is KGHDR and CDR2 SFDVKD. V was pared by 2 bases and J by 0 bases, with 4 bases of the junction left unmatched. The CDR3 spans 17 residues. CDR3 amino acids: CATSDSPDRANTGELFF. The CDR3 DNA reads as TGTGCCACCAGTGATTCTCCGGACAGGGCGAACACCGGGGAGCTGTTTTTT.

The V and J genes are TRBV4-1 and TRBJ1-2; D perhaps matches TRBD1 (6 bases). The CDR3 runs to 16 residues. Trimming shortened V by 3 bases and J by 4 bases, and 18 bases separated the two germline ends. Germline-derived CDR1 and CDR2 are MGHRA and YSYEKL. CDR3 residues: CASSHVDRKTVYGYTF. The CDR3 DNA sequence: TGCGCCAGCAGCCACGTGGACAGAAAAACAGTCTATGGCTACACCTTC.

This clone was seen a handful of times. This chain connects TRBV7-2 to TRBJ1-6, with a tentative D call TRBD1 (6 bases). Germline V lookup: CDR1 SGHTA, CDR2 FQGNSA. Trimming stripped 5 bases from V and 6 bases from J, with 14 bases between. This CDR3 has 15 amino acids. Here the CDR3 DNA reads TGTGCCAGCAGCGGTTTGGGGGGGCCTAATTCACCCCTCCACTTT. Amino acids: CASSGLGGPNSPLHF.

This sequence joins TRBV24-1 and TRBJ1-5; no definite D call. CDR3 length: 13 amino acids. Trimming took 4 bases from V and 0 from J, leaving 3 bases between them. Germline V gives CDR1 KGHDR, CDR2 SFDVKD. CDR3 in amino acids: CATSDGSNQPQHF. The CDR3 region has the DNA TGTGCCACCAGTGACGGTAGCAATCAGCCCCAGCATTTT.

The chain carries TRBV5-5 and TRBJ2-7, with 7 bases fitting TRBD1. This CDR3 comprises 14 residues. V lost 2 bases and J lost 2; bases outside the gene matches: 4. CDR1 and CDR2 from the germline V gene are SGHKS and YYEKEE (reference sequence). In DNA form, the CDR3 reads TGTGCCAGCAGCTTTTCCGGGACAGCCTACGAGCAGTACGTC. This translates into CASSFSGTAYEQYV.

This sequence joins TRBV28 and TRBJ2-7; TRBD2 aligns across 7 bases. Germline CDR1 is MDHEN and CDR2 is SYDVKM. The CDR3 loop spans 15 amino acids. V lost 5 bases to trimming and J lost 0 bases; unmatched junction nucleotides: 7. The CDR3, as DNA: TGTGCCAGCAGTCTCGCCGGGGGGAGCTCCTACGAGCAGTACGTC. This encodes CASSLAGGSSYEQYV.

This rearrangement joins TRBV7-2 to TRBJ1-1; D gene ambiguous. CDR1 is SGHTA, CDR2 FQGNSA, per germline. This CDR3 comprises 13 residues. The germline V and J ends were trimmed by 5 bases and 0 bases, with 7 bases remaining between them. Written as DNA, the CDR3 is TGTGCCAGCAGCGCGGGGATGAACACTGAAGCTTTCTTT. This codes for CASSAGMNTEAFF.

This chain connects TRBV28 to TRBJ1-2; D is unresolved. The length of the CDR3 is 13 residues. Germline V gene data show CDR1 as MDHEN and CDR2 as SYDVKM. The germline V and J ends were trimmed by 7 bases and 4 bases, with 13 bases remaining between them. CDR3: CASTKFQAYGYTF. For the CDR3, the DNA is TGTGCCAGCACCAAGTTCCAGGCCTATGGCTACACCTTC.

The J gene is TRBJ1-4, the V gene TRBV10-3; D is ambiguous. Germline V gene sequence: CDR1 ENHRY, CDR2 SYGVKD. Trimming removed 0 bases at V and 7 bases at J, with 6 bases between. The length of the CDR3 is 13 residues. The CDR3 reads CAISESYSEKLFF. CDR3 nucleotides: TGTGCCATCAGTGAGTCTTACAGTGAAAAACTGTTTTTT.

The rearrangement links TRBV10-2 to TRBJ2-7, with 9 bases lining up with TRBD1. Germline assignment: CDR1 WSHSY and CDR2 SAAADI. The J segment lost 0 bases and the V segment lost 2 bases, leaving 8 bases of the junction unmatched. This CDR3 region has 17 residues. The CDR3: CASSEDHRGLSSYEQYF. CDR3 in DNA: TGCGCCAGCAGTGAGGACCACAGGGGGCTAAGCTCCTACGAGCAGTACTTC.

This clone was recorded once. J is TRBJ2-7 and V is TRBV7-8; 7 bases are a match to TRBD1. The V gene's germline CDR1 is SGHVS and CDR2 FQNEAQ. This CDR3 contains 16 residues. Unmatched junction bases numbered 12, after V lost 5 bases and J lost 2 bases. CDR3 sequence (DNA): TGTGCCAGCAGCAATTATCGTCCCGACAGGGCCTACGAGCAGTACGTC. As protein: CASSNYRPDRAYEQYV.

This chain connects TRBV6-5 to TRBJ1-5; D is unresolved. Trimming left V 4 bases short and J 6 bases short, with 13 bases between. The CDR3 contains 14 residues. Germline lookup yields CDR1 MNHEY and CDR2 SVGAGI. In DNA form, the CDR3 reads TGTGCCAGCAGTTCACGAGCGGCCTCTCAGCCCCAGCATTTT. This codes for CASSSRAASQPQHF.

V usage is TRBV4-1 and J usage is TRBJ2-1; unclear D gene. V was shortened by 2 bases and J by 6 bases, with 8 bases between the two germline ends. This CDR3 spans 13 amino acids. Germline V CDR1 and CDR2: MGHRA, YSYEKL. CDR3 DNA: TGCGCCAGCAGCCAATCCCCGGGCAATGAGCAGTTCTTC. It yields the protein CASSQSPGNEQFF.

CDR3: CASSLQGAGIVEQYF. The CDR3 DNA reads as TGTGCCAGCAGCCTACAGGGGGCAGGAATAGTCGAGCAGTACTTC. This rearrangement joins TRBV14 to TRBJ2-7, with TRBD1 identical over 9 bases. The CDR3 is 15 residues long. J lost 6 bases, V lost 4 bases, and 10 bases had no gene match. The germline V gene encodes CDR1 SGHDN and CDR2 FVKESK.

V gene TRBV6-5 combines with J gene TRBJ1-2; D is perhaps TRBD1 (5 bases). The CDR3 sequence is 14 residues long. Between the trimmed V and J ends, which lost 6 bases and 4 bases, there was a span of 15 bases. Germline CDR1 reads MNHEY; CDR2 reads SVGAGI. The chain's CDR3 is CASSLGPQRYGYTF. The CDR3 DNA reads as TGTGCCAGCAGCCTGGGACCTCAGCGCTATGGCTACACCTTC.

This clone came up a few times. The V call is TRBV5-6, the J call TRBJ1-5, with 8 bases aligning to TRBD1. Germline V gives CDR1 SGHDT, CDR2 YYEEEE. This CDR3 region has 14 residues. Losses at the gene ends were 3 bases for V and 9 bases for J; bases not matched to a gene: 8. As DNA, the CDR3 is TGTGCCAGCAGCTCCGGGACAGGACTCTTGCCCCAGCATTTT. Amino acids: CASSSGTGLLPQHF.

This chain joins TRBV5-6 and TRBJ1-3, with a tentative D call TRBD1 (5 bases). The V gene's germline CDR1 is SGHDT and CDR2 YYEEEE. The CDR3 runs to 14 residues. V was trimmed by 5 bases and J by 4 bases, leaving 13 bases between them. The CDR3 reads CASSSGLTGNTIYF. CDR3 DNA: TGTGCCAGCAGTTCAGGGCTCACGGGAAACACCATATATTTT.

CDR3 nucleotides: TGTGCCAGCAGTAGGGGACAGGGAATAAGTGGCTACACCTTC. As protein: CASSRGQGISGYTF. The chain joins TRBV6-5 to TRBJ1-2, with 9 positions matching TRBD1. Germline V gives CDR1 MNHEY, CDR2 SVGAGI. This CDR3 spans 14 amino acids. V was pared by 5 bases and J by 7 bases, with 8 bases of the junction left unmatched.

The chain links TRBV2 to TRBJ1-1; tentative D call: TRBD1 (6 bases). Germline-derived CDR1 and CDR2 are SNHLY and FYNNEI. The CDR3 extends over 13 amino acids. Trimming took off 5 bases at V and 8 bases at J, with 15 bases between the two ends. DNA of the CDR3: TGTGCCAGCAGTACCCAGGGGACACAAGAAGCTTTCTTT. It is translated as CASSTQGTQEAFF. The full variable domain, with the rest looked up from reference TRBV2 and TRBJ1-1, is EPEVTQTPSHQVTQMGQEVILRCVPISNHLYFYWYRQILGQKVEFLVSFYNNEISEKSEIFDDQFSVERPDGSNFTLKIRSTKLEDSAMYFCASSTQGTQEAFFGQGTRLTVV.

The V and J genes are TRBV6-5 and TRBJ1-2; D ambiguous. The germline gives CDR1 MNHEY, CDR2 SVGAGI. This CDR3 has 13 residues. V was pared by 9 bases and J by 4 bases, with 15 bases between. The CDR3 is CASSGSSAYGYTF. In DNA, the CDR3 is TGTGCCAGTTCGGGATCCTCGGCCTATGGCTACACCTTC.

This chain's CDR3 is CASSPLETAGYNEQFF. The CDR3 DNA reads TGTGCCAGCTCACCATTGGAGACAGCGGGATACAATGAGCAGTTCTTC. The chain is built from TRBV18 and TRBJ2-1; 7 bases line up with TRBD2. This CDR3 has 16 amino acids. V was clipped by 2 bases and J by 4 bases; unmatched bases: 8. Germline V gives CDR1 KGHSH, CDR2 LQKENI.

CDR3: CATLGQGRSTF. CDR3 DNA sequence: TGTGCCACCCTAGGGCAGGGTAGGAGCACCTTC. The rearrangement joins TRBV28 to TRBJ1-2; a weak D match, TRBD1 (5 bases). Trimming removed 10 bases from V and 13 bases from J, with 19 bases in between. The CDR3 is 11 amino acids. Per the germline V gene, CDR1 is MDHEN and CDR2 is SYDVKM.

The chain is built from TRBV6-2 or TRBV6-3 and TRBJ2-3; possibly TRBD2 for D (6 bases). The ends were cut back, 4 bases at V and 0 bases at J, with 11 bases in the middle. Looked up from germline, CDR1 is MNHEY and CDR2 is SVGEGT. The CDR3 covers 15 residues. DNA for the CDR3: TGTGCCAGCAGTTCGTTGGGGGGTAGCACAGATACGCAGTATTTT. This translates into CASSSLGGSTDTQYF.

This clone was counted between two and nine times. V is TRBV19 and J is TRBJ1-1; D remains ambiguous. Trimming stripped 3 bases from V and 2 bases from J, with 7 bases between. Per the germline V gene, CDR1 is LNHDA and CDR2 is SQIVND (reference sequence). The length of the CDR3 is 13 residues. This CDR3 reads CASSMVLNTEAFF. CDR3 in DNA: TGTGCCAGTAGTATGGTTCTCAACACTGAAGCTTTCTTT. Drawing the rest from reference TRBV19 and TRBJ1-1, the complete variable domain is DGGITQSPKYLFRKEGQNVTLSCEQNLNHDAMYWYRQDPGQGLRLIYYSQIVNDFQKGDIAEGYSVSREKKESFPLTVTSAQKNPTAFYLCASSMVLNTEAFFGQGTRLTVV.

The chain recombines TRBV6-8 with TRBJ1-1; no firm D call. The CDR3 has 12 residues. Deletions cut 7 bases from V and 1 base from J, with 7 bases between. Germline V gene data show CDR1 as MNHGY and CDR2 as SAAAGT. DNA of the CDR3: TGTGCCAGCAAGGTACAGAACACTGAAGCTTTCTTT. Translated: CASKVQNTEAFF.

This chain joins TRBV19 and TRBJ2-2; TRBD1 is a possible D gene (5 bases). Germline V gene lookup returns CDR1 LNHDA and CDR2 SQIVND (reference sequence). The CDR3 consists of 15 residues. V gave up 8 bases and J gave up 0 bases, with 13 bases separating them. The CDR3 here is CASRRQTSNTGELFF. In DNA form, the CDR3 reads TGTGCCAGTCGACGACAGACTTCGAACACCGGGGAGCTGTTTTTT.

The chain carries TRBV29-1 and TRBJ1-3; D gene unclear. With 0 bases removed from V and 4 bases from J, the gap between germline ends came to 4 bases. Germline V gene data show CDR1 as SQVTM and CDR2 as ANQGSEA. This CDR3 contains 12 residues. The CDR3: CSVEDSGNTIYF. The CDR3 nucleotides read TGCAGCGTTGAAGATTCAGGAAACACCATATATTTT. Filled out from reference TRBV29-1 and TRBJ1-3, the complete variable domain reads SAVISQKPSRDICQRGTSLTIQCQVDSQVTMMFWYRQQPGQSLTLIATANQGSEATYESGFVIDKFPISRPNLTFSTLTVSNMSPEDSSIYLCSVEDSGNTIYFGEGSWLTVV.

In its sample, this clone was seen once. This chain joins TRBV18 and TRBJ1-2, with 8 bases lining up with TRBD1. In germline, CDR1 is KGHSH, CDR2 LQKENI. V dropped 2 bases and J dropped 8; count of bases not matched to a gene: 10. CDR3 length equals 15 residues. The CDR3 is CASSPKGQAPNGYTF. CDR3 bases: TGTGCCAGCTCACCAAAGGGACAGGCCCCAAACGGCTACACCTTC.

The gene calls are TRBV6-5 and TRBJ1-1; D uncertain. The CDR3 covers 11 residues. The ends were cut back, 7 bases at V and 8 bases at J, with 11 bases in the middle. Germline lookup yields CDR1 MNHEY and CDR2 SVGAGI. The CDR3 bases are TGTGCCAGCATATTTGGGGTCGAAGCTTTCTTT. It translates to CASIFGVEAFF.